This is a list of T cell receptor beta chains from one sample in a study of CD8 T cells in Susac syndrome. Using its own MiXCR run on the immunoSEQ multiplex PCR reads, TCRdb lists one record per CDR3 protein. The data contain approximately 170,000 distinct CDR3 sequences, about 90% of them singletons. Source material: CD4+ T cells from PBMCs. These receptors were collected from a human donor in good health. Both conserved end residues are part of each CDR3. Each record gives: clone size, V gene, J gene, CDR3 protein. A row's size may be missing; if present it is once, few, many or a size class.

NA	TRBV5-1	TRBJ2-1	CASSLPRRGPRPNEQFF
NA	TRBV6-5	TRBJ2-3	CASSYDTDTQYF
few	TRBV20-1	TRBJ1-1	CSARAGTVNTEAFF
NA	TRBV6-2/TRBV6-3	TRBJ2-7	CASSWPGTGDYEQYF
NA	TRBV6-6	TRBJ1-3	CASSYPGRSGNTIYF
NA	TRBV7-2	TRBJ1-1	CASSSPQDREAFF
NA	TRBV5-8	TRBJ1-6	CASSLQGSYNSPLHF
NA	TRBV11-2	TRBJ2-1	CASSLAGTSATRRGCEQFF
NA	TRBV24-1	TRBJ2-3	CATSFGGRTDTQYF
NA	TRBV27	TRBJ1-2	CASSLSVGNGYTF
NA	TRBV7-9	TRBJ2-7	CATADSGTGPYEQYF
once	TRBV7-2	TRBJ2-3	CASSLGAGRDTQYF
NA	TRBV7-9	TRBJ1-1	CASSFSGSEIEAFF
once	TRBV9	TRBJ1-4	CASSALGGMANEKLFF
NA	TRBV29-1	TRBJ2-3	CSVSDTQYF
NA	TRBV6-1	TRBJ2-5	CASRGPSQETQYF
few	TRBV9	TRBJ1-5	CASSVGGSQPQHF
NA	TRBV10-3	TRBJ1-5	CAIRDRGQPQHF
NA	TRBV7-9	TRBJ2-1	CASSLALRLPLYHNEQFF
NA	TRBV7-2	TRBJ2-7	CASSFAGGNYEQYF
NA	TRBV7-9	TRBJ1-4	CASIRGLNEKLFF
NA	TRBV20-1	TRBJ2-5	CSASGGPQETQYF
once	TRBV7-9	TRBJ2-7	CASSSGSGYEQYF
NA	TRBV5-6	TRBJ2-5	CASSRRAGRVWTQYF
NA	TRBV27	TRBJ1-1	CASSRGGGADTEAFF
NA	TRBV7-8	TRBJ1-2	CASSLDPEDYGYTF
NA	TRBV2	TRBJ2-1	CASSGLAVYNEQFF
NA	TRBV7-2	TRBJ1-1	CASSQRGNMNTEAFF
NA	TRBV5-4	TRBJ1-2	CASSPSGSNYGYTF